These T cell receptor beta chains were read from a single sample in a study of cytomegalovirus exposure and HLA in healthy donors. The assay was immunoSEQ multiplex PCR, and TCRdb's table has in-frame clones only and misses some. The repertoire has roughly 98,000 clones, 80% to 85% of them found once; the top ten carry less than 1.5%. The sequenced sample was PBMCs. These receptors all come from a man between 35 and 55 years old in good health and CMV-seronegative. Each CDR3 is given with its conserved first and last residue. The D gene is left open where the match is weak. Clone size is stated in some rows and not others, as once, few, many or a class when expanded.

CDR3nt: TGTGCCAGCCTTGGACTAGTGTCCTACAATGAGCAGTTCTTC
CDR3aa: CASLGLVSYNEQFF
j_gene: TRBJ2-1
d_gene: TRBD2
abundance: NA
v_gene: TRBV2

CDR3nt: TGTGCCAGCAGTCTCGGAGCGGGGGGCAGGGATACGCAGTATTTT
CDR3aa: CASSLGAGGRDTQYF
j_gene: TRBJ2-3
d_gene: TRBD2
abundance: NA
v_gene: TRBV7-9

CDR3nt: TGTGCCAGCAGCGACCGGCAGGGGAACACTGAAGCTTTCTTT
CDR3aa: CASSDRQGNTEAFF
j_gene: TRBJ1-1
d_gene: NA
abundance: NA
v_gene: TRBV7-2

CDR3nt: TGTGCCAGCAGCTTAGTTAGGCCGGGATCATCAGGGGGAAAACTGTTTTTT
CDR3aa: CASSLVRPGSSGGKLFF
j_gene: TRBJ1-4
d_gene: TRBD1
abundance: NA
v_gene: TRBV7-8

CDR3nt: TGTGCCAGCAGCCAAGAATATCGGACTAGCGATTTTACATATACGCAGTATTTT
CDR3aa: CASSQEYRTSDFTYTQYF
j_gene: TRBJ2-3
d_gene: TRBD2
abundance: NA
v_gene: TRBV14

CDR3nt: TGTGCCAGCAGTCTGGACTTTCGCTCCTACGAGCAGTACTTC
CDR3aa: CASSLDFRSYEQYF
j_gene: TRBJ2-7
d_gene: NA
abundance: NA
v_gene: TRBV11-1

CDR3nt: TGTGCCAGCAGTCCCGAGGAGGGAGCGTATACCGGGGAGCTGTTTTTT
CDR3aa: CASSPEEGAYTGELFF
j_gene: TRBJ2-2
d_gene: NA
abundance: NA
v_gene: TRBV11-2

CDR3nt: TGTGCCAGCAGCTTCTTCGCCCAGTACTTC
CDR3aa: CASSFFAQYF
j_gene: TRBJ2-5
d_gene: NA
abundance: NA
v_gene: TRBV6-8

CDR3nt: TGTGCCAGCAGTTGCTATGGCTACGAGCAGTACTTC
CDR3aa: CASSCYGYEQYF
j_gene: TRBJ2-7
d_gene: NA
abundance: NA
v_gene: TRBV6-9

CDR3nt: TGTGCCAGCAGCCAGGAAGGACAGGGGGGCACAGATACGCAGTATTTT
CDR3aa: CASSQEGQGGTDTQYF
j_gene: TRBJ2-3
d_gene: TRBD1
abundance: NA
v_gene: TRBV4-2

CDR3nt: TGTGCCATCAGTGGAGGACAGGGAACCCCAGATACGCAGTATTTT
CDR3aa: CAISGGQGTPDTQYF
j_gene: TRBJ2-3
d_gene: TRBD1
abundance: NA
v_gene: TRBV10-3

CDR3nt: TGTGCCAGCAGCGTAGGGTCGACCGGGGGGGGCTACTCCTTC
CDR3aa: CASSVGSTGGGYSF
j_gene: TRBJ1-2
d_gene: NA
abundance: NA
v_gene: TRBV9

CDR3nt: TGTGCCAGCCTGAGCGGCAGAGAAGCTTTCTTT
CDR3aa: CASLSGREAFF
j_gene: TRBJ1-1
d_gene: NA
abundance: NA
v_gene: TRBV2

CDR3nt: TGTGCCAGCAGCTTGGGTCAGGGCCACGAGCAGTACTTC
CDR3aa: CASSLGQGHEQYF
j_gene: TRBJ2-7
d_gene: NA
abundance: NA
v_gene: TRBV5-8

CDR3nt: TGTGCCAGCAGTAGCGGGGAACGAGCCCAGTACTTC
CDR3aa: CASSSGERAQYF
j_gene: TRBJ2-5
d_gene: TRBD2
abundance: NA
v_gene: TRBV9

CDR3nt: TGCAGCGGACGGACAGACAACACCGGGGAGCTGTTTTTT
CDR3aa: CSGRTDNTGELFF
j_gene: TRBJ2-2
d_gene: NA
abundance: NA
v_gene: TRBV29-1

CDR3nt: TGTGCCAGCAGTTTATCCGTGGGACACTCCTATGGCTACACCTTC
CDR3aa: CASSLSVGHSYGYTF
j_gene: TRBJ1-2
d_gene: NA
abundance: NA
v_gene: TRBV28

CDR3nt: TGTGCCAGCAGTCGGACAGGGGGGAGTCAGCCCCAGCATTTT
CDR3aa: CASSRTGGSQPQHF
j_gene: TRBJ1-5
d_gene: TRBD1
abundance: NA
v_gene: TRBV5-8

CDR3nt: TGTGCCAGCAGCCAAGACTTCACTGAAGCTTTCTTT
CDR3aa: CASSQDFTEAFF
j_gene: TRBJ1-1
d_gene: NA
abundance: NA
v_gene: TRBV14

CDR3nt: TGTGCCAGCAGCTCCAGGGGCGGGTATGGCTACACCTTC
CDR3aa: CASSSRGGYGYTF
j_gene: TRBJ1-2
d_gene: NA
abundance: few
v_gene: TRBV7-2

CDR3nt: TGTGCCAGCAGTCGGACTAGCGTGAACACCGGGGAGCTGTTTTTT
CDR3aa: CASSRTSVNTGELFF
j_gene: TRBJ2-2
d_gene: TRBD2
abundance: NA
v_gene: TRBV6-1

CDR3nt: TGTGCCAGCAGGTCGGGAGTTCTGGGTACCGGGGAGCTGTTTTTT
CDR3aa: CASRSGVLGTGELFF
j_gene: TRBJ2-2
d_gene: NA
abundance: NA
v_gene: TRBV7-3

CDR3nt: TGCGCCAGCAGCTTCGAGAGAAGCACAGATACGCAGTATTTT
CDR3aa: CASSFERSTDTQYF
j_gene: TRBJ2-3
d_gene: NA
abundance: NA
v_gene: TRBV5-1

CDR3nt: TGTGCCAGCAGCGTAGCAGCGGGGGCCCGGGAGACCCAGTACTTC
CDR3aa: CASSVAAGARETQYF
j_gene: TRBJ2-5
d_gene: TRBD2
abundance: NA
v_gene: TRBV9

CDR3nt: TGTGCCAGCAGTAAGACTAGCGGGGGGGACAATGAGCAGTTCTTC
CDR3aa: CASSKTSGGDNEQFF
j_gene: TRBJ2-1
d_gene: TRBD2
abundance: NA
v_gene: TRBV2

CDR3nt: TGTGCCAGCAGCTTCTTAAACACTGAAGCTTTCTTT
CDR3aa: CASSFLNTEAFF
j_gene: TRBJ1-1
d_gene: NA
abundance: NA
v_gene: TRBV5-8

CDR3nt: TGTGCCAGTAGTATAGTCGTCGGGGATGGCTACACCTTC
CDR3aa: CASSIVVGDGYTF
j_gene: TRBJ1-2
d_gene: NA
abundance: NA
v_gene: TRBV19

CDR3nt: TGTGCCAGCTCACCACGTGGACAGGCTATTGCCGAGCAGTACTTC
CDR3aa: CASSPRGQAIAEQYF
j_gene: TRBJ2-7
d_gene: TRBD1
abundance: NA
v_gene: TRBV18

CDR3nt: TGCAGTGCCGCGAGGGACGAGCAGTACTTC
CDR3aa: CSAARDEQYF
j_gene: TRBJ2-7
d_gene: NA
abundance: NA
v_gene: TRBV20-1

CDR3nt: TGTGCCAGCAGATATGCCGGGACAGAGAATGAAAAACTGTTTTTT
CDR3aa: CASRYAGTENEKLFF
j_gene: TRBJ1-4
d_gene: TRBD1
abundance: NA
v_gene: TRBV27

CDR3nt: TGTGCCAGCAGCGTAGATCGACTAGCGGGGGGCAGGAGCACAGATACGCAGTATTTT
CDR3aa: CASSVDRLAGGRSTDTQYF
j_gene: TRBJ2-3
d_gene: TRBD2
abundance: NA
v_gene: TRBV9

CDR3nt: TGTGCCAGCAGTGAACAGGGGGCCTCAGATACGCAGTATTTT
CDR3aa: CASSEQGASDTQYF
j_gene: TRBJ2-3
d_gene: TRBD1
abundance: NA
v_gene: TRBV6-1

CDR3nt: TGTGCCAGCAGTTGGGACAGAGCCAAAAACATTCAGTACTTC
CDR3aa: CASSWDRAKNIQYF
j_gene: TRBJ2-4
d_gene: TRBD1
abundance: NA
v_gene: TRBV7-9

CDR3nt: TGTGCCAGCAGCCACCCGCTAGCGGGGGGGTTTACCTACGAGCAGTACTTC
CDR3aa: CASSHPLAGGFTYEQYF
j_gene: TRBJ2-7
d_gene: TRBD2
abundance: NA
v_gene: TRBV7-6

CDR3nt: TGTGCCAGCAGCTCTGACAGGGGCCCCATGAACACTGAAGCTTTCTTT
CDR3aa: CASSSDRGPMNTEAFF
j_gene: TRBJ1-1
d_gene: TRBD1
abundance: NA
v_gene: TRBV7-9

CDR3nt: TGTGCCAGCAGTGAGGGGAGGCCAAAAGAGACCCAGTACTTC
CDR3aa: CASSEGRPKETQYF
j_gene: TRBJ2-5
d_gene: NA
abundance: NA
v_gene: TRBV2

CDR3nt: TGTGCCACCAGCAGAGACACTACGAATGAGCAGTTCTTC
CDR3aa: CATSRDTTNEQFF
j_gene: TRBJ2-1
d_gene: NA
abundance: once
v_gene: TRBV15

CDR3nt: TGTGCCAGCAGTGAAAGGACTAGCGGGGGGGTAGAGTTCTTC
CDR3aa: CASSERTSGGVEFF
j_gene: TRBJ2-1
d_gene: TRBD2
abundance: NA
v_gene: TRBV2

CDR3nt: TGTGCCAGCAGTCTCCGGGGGTTGGAGACCCAGTACTTC
CDR3aa: CASSLRGLETQYF
j_gene: TRBJ2-5
d_gene: NA
abundance: NA
v_gene: TRBV6-1

CDR3nt: TGCGCCAGCAGTGACTACCTAGGAATTCAAGAGACCCAGTACTTC
CDR3aa: CASSDYLGIQETQYF
j_gene: TRBJ2-5
d_gene: NA
abundance: NA
v_gene: TRBV10-1

CDR3nt: TGTGCCAGCAGTGATCGGCTCGGGCAGCCCCAGCATTTT
CDR3aa: CASSDRLGQPQHF
j_gene: TRBJ1-5
d_gene: NA
abundance: NA
v_gene: TRBV6-1

CDR3nt: TGTGCCAGCACCATAGACGGGACAGGGACTTCCAACACTGAAGCTTTCTTT
CDR3aa: CASTIDGTGTSNTEAFF
j_gene: TRBJ1-1
d_gene: TRBD1
abundance: NA
v_gene: TRBV27

CDR3nt: TGCAGTTGGGACAGCACCTACGAGCAGTACTTC
CDR3aa: CSWDSTYEQYF
j_gene: TRBJ2-7
d_gene: TRBD1
abundance: NA
v_gene: TRBV20-1

CDR3nt: TGTGCCAGCAGTGAACAGGGTGGAGCTTTCTTT
CDR3aa: CASSEQGGAFF
j_gene: TRBJ1-1
d_gene: NA
abundance: few
v_gene: TRBV6-1

CDR3nt: TGTGCCAGTAGTCTATACAGGGTTGGGGGTCTCACTGAAGCTTTCTTT
CDR3aa: CASSLYRVGGLTEAFF
j_gene: TRBJ1-1
d_gene: NA
abundance: NA
v_gene: TRBV19

CDR3nt: TGTGCCAGAAGTACAGGTCTGTCCTACAATGAGCAGTTCTTC
CDR3aa: CARSTGLSYNEQFF
j_gene: TRBJ2-1
d_gene: NA
abundance: NA
v_gene: TRBV2

CDR3nt: TGTGCCAGCAGCCCAGCGGTCGGGGAGCTGTTTTTT
CDR3aa: CASSPAVGELFF
j_gene: TRBJ2-2
d_gene: NA
abundance: NA
v_gene: TRBV7-6

CDR3nt: TGTGCCAGCAGCAGCGGGACTCCTAGCACAGATACGCAGTATTTT
CDR3aa: CASSSGTPSTDTQYF
j_gene: TRBJ2-3
d_gene: TRBD2
abundance: NA
v_gene: TRBV7-3